Listed below are T cell receptor beta chains from one sample, sequenced in a study of shared clonotypes between healthy human individuals. TCRdb keeps only in-frame clones here, not all; method: immunoSEQ multiplex PCR. The table records a few million clones, more than 90% of them present only once. The sequenced sample consisted of naive CD4+ T cells sorted from blood. Receptors originate from a man in his late teens or twenties in good health. CDR3s include the opening cysteine and the closing phenylalanine or tryptophan. The D gene is left open where the match is weak. Only some rows state a clone size, as once, few, many or a class for expanded clones.

V gene	clone size	J gene	D gene	CDR3 DNA	CDR3 protein
TRBV6-6	-	TRBJ1-6	-	TGTGCCAGCAGTTACTCGCAGGGTGTGGGTTCACCCCTCCACTTT	CASSYSQGVGSPLHF
TRBV12-5	-	TRBJ2-7	-	TGTGCTAGTGGTTTGAATAATTGGGCTAGAAACAGCTCCTACGAGCAGTACTTC	CASGLNNWARNSSYEQYF
TRBV18	-	TRBJ2-7	TRBD1	TGTGCCAGCTCACGCGGGACAGGGGGTTCAATCTACGAGCAGTACTTC	CASSRGTGGSIYEQYF
TRBV4-2	-	TRBJ2-7	TRBD2	TGTGCCAGCAGCCCAGGACGGTTAGCGGGGGTTCCCGGGGAGCAGTACTTC	CASSPGRLAGVPGEQYF
TRBV6-5	-	TRBJ1-1	TRBD1	TGTGCCAGCAGTAGGGGGGACAGGGGGATCGGTGAAGCTTTCTTT	CASSRGDRGIGEAFF
TRBV10-3	few	TRBJ2-7	-	TGTGCCATCAGTGAGGACTACGAGCAGTACTTC	CAISEDYEQYF
TRBV5-1	-	TRBJ2-5	TRBD2	TGCGCCAGCAGCTTGGGACTAGCGGGAGCCGGGGAGACCCAGTACTTC	CASSLGLAGAGETQYF
TRBV27	-	TRBJ1-1	-	TGTGCCAGCAGTGGGAACAGGGATGTGACTGAAGCTTTCTTT	CASSGNRDVTEAFF
TRBV6-1	-	TRBJ2-2	TRBD1	TGTGCCAGCAGTGACGGGACAGGGGTCACCGGGGAGCTGTTTTTT	CASSDGTGVTGELFF
TRBV7-2	-	TRBJ1-1	TRBD1	TGTGCCAGCAGCCAACAGGGGGCGAACACTGAAGCTTTCTTT	CASSQQGANTEAFF
TRBV9	-	TRBJ2-3	-	TGTGCCAGCAGCGCGGAACTAACCTTAAACACAGATACGCAGTATTTT	CASSAELTLNTDTQYF
TRBV7-9	-	TRBJ1-4	-	TGTGCCAGCAGCTTAATCGGGGGAGCAACTAATGAAAAACTGTTTTTT	CASSLIGGATNEKLFF
TRBV5-4	-	TRBJ2-5	-	TGTGCCAGCAGCCTCGGGTACCAAGAGACCCAGTACTTC	CASSLGYQETQYF
TRBV6-5	-	TRBJ1-4	-	TGTGCCAGCAGTTGGACCCAAGGGGAAAAACTGTTTTTT	CASSWTQGEKLFF
TRBV12-5	-	TRBJ1-5	-	TGTGCTAGTGGTCTGACTCAGCCCCAGCATTTT	CASGLTQPQHF
TRBV9	-	TRBJ2-7	TRBD2	TGTGCCAGCAGCGCGCATCCTAGCGGGGGCTACTCCTACGAGCAGTACTTC	CASSAHPSGGYSYEQYF
TRBV30	-	TRBJ1-1	-	TGTGCCTGGAGTGTAGGCGCGAACACTGAAGCTTTCTTT	CAWSVGANTEAFF
TRBV7-2	-	TRBJ2-7	TRBD2	TGTGCCAGCAGCTACCCGGGACTAGCGACCTACGAGCAGTACTTC	CASSYPGLATYEQYF
TRBV19	-	TRBJ2-3	TRBD2	TGTGCCAGTAGTGCCCGTTCCCTAGCGGGAGGGCCCGGAAAGCAGTATTTT	CASSARSLAGGPGKQYF
TRBV18	-	TRBJ2-7	-	TGTGCCAGCTCACCGCCTCCAGGGCTCTCCTACGAGCAGTACTTC	CASSPPPGLSYEQYF
TRBV6-1	-	TRBJ1-5	-	TGTGCCAGCAGCCTCCCCCCCCAGCCCCAGCATTTT	CASSLPPQPQHF
TRBV4-3	-	TRBJ1-4	TRBD1	TGCGCCAGCAGCCAAGATCCTAAGGGGGCGGCTAATGAAAAACTGTTTTTT	CASSQDPKGAANEKLFF
TRBV27	-	TRBJ1-2	TRBD1	TGTGCCAGCAGTTTGCACCGGGACAGGGGGCTCGGCTATGGCTACACCTTC	CASSLHRDRGLGYGYTF
TRBV27	once	TRBJ2-7	-	TGTGCCAGCAGTTTACAGGGTTACGAGCAGTACTTC	CASSLQGYEQYF
TRBV27	-	TRBJ2-4	-	TGTGCCAGCGGGAAGAGGGCCGAGTTTGTTCAGTACTTC	CASGKRAEFVQYF
TRBV6-5	-	TRBJ2-5	TRBD1	TGTGCCAGCAGTTCGACAGGGCGCGGAGAGACCCAGTACTTC	CASSSTGRGETQYF
TRBV2	-	TRBJ2-7	-	TGTGCCAGCAGACGGGACGGGTCCTACGAGCAGTACTTC	CASRRDGSYEQYF
TRBV5-1	-	TRBJ2-7	-	TGCGCCAGCAGCTTGGCGGGGGGCTTCGACGAGCAGTACTTC	CASSLAGGFDEQYF
TRBV15	-	TRBJ1-5	-	TGTGCCACCAGCAGAGATCAGGGAGTTTCCTCCAATCAGCCCCAGCATTTT	CATSRDQGVSSNQPQHF
TRBV19	-	TRBJ1-2	-	TGTGCCAGTAGCCCCTTGTGGAGGGGATCTGGCTACACCTTC	CASSPLWRGSGYTF
TRBV28	-	TRBJ1-1	-	TGTGCCAGCAGTCCGTGGACCCTCCCTGACACTGAAGCTTTCTTT	CASSPWTLPDTEAFF
TRBV5-1	-	TRBJ2-2	TRBD2	TGCGCCAGCAGCTTGGTTCCTAGCGGGAGTTCGGCCGGGGAGCTGTTTTTT	CASSLVPSGSSAGELFF
TRBV19	-	TRBJ2-5	TRBD1	TGTGCCAGTAGTATAAGAGACAGGGTTGGGGAGACCCAGTACTTC	CASSIRDRVGETQYF
TRBV4-1	-	TRBJ2-5	-	TGCGCCAGCAGCCAAGGACAGTCCTGGGAGACCCAGTACTTC	CASSQGQSWETQYF
TRBV2	once	TRBJ2-7	TRBD1	TGTGCCAGCAGAGGGACAGGGGATCGGGAGCAGTACTTC	CASRGTGDREQYF